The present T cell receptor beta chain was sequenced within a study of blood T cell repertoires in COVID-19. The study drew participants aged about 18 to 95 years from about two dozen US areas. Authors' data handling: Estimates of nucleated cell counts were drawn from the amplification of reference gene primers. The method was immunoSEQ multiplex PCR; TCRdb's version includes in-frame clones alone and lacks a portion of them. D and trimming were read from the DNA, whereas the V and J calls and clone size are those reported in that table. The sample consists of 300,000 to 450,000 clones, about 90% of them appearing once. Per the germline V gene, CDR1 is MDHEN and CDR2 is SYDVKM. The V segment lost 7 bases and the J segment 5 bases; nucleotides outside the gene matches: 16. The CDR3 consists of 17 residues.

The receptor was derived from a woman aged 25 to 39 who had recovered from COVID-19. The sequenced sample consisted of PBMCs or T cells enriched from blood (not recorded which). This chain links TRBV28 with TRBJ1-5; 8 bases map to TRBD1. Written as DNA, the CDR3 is TGTGCCAGCACCAGTTTACCCAGGACAGGGCTTTATCAGCCCCAGCATTTT. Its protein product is CASTSLPRTGLYQPQHF.